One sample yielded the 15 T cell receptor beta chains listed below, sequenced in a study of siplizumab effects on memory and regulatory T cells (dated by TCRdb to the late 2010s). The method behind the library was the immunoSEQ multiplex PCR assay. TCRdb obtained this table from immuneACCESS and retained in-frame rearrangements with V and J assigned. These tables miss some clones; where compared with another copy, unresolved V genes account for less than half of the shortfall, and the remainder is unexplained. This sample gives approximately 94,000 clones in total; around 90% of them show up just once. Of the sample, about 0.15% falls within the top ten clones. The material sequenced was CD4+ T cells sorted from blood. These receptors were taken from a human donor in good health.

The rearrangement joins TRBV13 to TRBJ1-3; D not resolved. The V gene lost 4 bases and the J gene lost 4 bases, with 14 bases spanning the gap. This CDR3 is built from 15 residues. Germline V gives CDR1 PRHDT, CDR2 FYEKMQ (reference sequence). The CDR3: CASSSAGPGGNTIYF. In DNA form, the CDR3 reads TGTGCCAGCAGCTCGGCCGGCCCGGGGGGAAACACCATATATTTT.

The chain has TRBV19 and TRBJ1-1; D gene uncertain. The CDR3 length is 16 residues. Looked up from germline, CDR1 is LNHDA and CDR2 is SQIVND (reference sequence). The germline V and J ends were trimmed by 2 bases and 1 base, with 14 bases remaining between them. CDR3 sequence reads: CASSISYDATNTEAFF. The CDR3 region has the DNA TGTGCCAGTAGTATATCCTACGACGCTACGAACACTGAAGCTTTCTTT.

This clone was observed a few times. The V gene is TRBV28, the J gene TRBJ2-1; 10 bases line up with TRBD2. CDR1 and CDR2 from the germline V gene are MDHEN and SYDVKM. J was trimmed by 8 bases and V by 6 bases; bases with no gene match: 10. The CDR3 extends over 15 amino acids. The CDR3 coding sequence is TGTGCCAGCAGCCGTCTAACTAGCGGGGATGATGAGCAGTTCTTC. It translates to CASSRLTSGDDEQFF.

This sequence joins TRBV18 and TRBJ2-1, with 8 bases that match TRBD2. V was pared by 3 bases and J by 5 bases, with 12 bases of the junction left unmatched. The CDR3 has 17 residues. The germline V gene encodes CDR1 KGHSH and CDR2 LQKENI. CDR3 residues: CASSPPSGGGPHNEQFF. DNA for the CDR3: TGTGCCAGCTCACCCCCCTCCGGGGGGGGGCCCCACAATGAGCAGTTCTTC. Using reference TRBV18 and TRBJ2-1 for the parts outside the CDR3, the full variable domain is NAGVMQNPRHLVRRRGQEARLRCSPMKGHSHVYWYRQLPEEGLKFMVYLQKENIIDESGMPKERFSAEFPKEGPSILRIQQVVRGDSAAYFCASSPPSGGGPHNEQFFGPGTRLTVL.

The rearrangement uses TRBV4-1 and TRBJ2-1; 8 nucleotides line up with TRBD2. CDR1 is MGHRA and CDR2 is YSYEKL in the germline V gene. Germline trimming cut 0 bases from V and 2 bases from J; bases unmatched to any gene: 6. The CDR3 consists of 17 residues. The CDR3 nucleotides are TGCGCCAGCAGCCAAGATCAGGCGGGGGGCCCCTACAATGAGCAGTTCTTC. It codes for CASSQDQAGGPYNEQFF.

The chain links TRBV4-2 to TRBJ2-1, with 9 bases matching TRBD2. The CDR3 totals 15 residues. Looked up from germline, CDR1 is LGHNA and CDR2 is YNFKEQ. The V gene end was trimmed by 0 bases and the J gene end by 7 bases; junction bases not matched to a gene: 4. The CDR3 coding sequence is TGTGCCAGCAGCCAAGATTTGCGGGGGGGGAATGAGCAGTTCTTC. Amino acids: CASSQDLRGGNEQFF.

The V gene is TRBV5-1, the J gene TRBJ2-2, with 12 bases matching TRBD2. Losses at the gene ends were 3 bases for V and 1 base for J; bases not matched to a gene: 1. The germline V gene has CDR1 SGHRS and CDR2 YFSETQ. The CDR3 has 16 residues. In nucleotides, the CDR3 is TGCGCCAGCAGCTCGACTAGCGGGAGGAACACCGGGGAGCTGTTTTTT. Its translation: CASSSTSGRNTGELFF.

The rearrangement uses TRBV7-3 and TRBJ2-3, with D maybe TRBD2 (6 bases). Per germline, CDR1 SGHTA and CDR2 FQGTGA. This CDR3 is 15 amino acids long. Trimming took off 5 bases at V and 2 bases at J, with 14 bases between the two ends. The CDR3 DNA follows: TGTGCCAGCAGCCGCTTGGGGGGAGACACAGATACGCAGTATTTT. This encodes CASSRLGGDTDTQYF.

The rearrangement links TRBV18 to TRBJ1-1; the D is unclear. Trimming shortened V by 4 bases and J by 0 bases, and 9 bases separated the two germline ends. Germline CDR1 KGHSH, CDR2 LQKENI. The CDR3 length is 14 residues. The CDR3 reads CASSLQTVNTEAFF. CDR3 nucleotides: TGTGCCAGCTCACTCCAAACCGTGAACACTGAAGCTTTCTTT.

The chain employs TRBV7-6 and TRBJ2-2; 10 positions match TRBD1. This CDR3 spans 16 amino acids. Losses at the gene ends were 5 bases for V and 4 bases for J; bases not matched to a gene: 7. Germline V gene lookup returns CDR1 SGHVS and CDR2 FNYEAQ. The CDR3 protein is CASSPGQGVGTGELFF. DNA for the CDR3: TGTGCCAGCAGCCCCGGACAGGGGGTAGGCACCGGGGAGCTGTTTTTT.

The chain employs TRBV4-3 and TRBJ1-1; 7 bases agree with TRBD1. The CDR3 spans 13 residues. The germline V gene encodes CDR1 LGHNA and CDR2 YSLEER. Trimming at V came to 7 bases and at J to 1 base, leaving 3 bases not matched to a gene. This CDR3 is CASTRDRNTEAFF. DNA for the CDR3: TGCGCCAGCACCAGGGACAGGAACACTGAAGCTTTCTTT.

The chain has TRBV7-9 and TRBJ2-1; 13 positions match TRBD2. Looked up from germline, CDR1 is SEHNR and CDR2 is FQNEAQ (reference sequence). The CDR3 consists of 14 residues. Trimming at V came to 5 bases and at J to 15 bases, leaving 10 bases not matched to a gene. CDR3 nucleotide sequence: TGTGCCAGCAGCGGACGACTAGCGGGGGGCAGGGTGTTCTTC. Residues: CASSGRLAGGRVFF.

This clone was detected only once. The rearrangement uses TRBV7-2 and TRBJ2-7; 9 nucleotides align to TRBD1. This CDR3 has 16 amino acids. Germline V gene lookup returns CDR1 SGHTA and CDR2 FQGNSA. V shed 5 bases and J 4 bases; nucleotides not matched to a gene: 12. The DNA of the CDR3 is TGTGCCAGCAGCCAATTCCTGTTAGGGACAGGGTACGAGCAGTACTTC. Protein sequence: CASSQFLLGTGYEQYF.

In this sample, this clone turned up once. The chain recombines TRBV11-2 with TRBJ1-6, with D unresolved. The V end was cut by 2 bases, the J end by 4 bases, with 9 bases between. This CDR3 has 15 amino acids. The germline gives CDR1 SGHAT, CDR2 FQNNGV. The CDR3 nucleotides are TGTGCCAGCAGCTTAATAGGAAGATATAATTCACCCCTCCACTTT. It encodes CASSLIGRYNSPLHF.

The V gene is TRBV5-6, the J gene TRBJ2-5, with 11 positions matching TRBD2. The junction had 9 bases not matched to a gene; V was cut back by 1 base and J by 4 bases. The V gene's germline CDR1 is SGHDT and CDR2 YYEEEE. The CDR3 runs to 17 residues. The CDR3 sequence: CASSLRLAGSGIETQYF. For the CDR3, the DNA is TGTGCCAGCAGCTTGAGACTAGCGGGGTCCGGGATAGAGACCCAGTACTTC.